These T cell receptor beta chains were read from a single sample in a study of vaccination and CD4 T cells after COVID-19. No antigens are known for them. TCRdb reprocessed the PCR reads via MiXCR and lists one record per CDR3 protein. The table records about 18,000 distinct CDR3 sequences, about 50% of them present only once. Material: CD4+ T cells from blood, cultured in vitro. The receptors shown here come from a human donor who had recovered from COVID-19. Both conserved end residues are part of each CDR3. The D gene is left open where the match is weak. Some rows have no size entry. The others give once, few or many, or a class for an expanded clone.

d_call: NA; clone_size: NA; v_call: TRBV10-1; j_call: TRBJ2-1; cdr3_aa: CASSERYWYQEQFF; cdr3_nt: TGCGCCAGCAGTGAACGTTATTGGTACCAGGAGCAGTTCTTC
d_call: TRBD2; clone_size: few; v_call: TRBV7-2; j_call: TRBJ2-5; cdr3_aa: CASTLGGRETQYF; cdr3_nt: TGTGCCAGCACTCTGGGGGGGAGGGAGACCCAGTACTTC
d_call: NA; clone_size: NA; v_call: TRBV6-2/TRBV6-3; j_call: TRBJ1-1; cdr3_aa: CASSYILMNTEAFF; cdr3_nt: TGTGCCAGCAGTTACATACTCATGAACACTGAAGCTTTCTTT
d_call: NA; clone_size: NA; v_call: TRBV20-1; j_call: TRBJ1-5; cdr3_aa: CSARSGNQPQHF; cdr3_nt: TGCAGTGCTAGAAGCGGGAATCAGCCCCAGCATTTT
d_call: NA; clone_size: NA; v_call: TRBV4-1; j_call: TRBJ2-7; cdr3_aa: CASSRQKTSSYEQYF; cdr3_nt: TGCGCCAGCAGCCGACAAAAGACCAGCTCCTACGAGCAGTACTTC
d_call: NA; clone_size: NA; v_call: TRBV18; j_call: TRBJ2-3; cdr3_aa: CASSTDTQYF; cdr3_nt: TGTGCCAGCTCCACAGATACGCAGTATTTT
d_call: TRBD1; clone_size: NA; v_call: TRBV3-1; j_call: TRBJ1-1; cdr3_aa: CASSQDGTGGLPEAFF; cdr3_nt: TGTGCCAGCAGCCAAGATGGGACAGGGGGCCTCCCTGAAGCTTTCTTT
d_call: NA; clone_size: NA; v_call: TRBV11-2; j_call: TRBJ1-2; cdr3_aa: CASSLGPDRTF; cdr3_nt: TGTGCCAGCAGCTTAGGGCCGGATAGGACCTTC
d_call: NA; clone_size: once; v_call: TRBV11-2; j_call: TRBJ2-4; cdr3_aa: CASSPFQGFKNIQYF; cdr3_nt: TGTGCCAGCAGCCCATTTCAGGGGTTCAAAAACATTCAGTACTTC
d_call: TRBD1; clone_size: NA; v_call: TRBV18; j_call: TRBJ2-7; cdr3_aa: CASSPGQGIYEQYF; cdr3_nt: TGTGCCAGCTCACCGGGACAGGGGATCTACGAGCAGTACTTC
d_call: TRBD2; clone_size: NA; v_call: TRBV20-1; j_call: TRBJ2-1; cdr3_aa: CSARGTSGYNEQFF; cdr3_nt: TGCAGTGCTAGAGGGACTAGCGGTTACAATGAGCAGTTCTTC
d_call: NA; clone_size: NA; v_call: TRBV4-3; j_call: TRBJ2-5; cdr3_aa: CASSQAGAVSHQTQYF; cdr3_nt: TGCGCCAGCAGCCAAGCAGGGGCTGTTTCCCATCAGACCCAGTACTTC
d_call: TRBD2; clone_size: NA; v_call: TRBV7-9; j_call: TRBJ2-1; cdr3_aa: CASSRTSGSGGGYNEQFF; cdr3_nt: TGTGCCAGCAGCCGGACTAGCGGGAGTGGCGGTGGGTACAATGAGCAGTTCTTC
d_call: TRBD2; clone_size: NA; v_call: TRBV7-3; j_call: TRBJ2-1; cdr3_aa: CASSISGMNEQFF; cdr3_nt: TGTGCCAGCAGCATTAGCGGGATGAATGAGCAGTTCTTC
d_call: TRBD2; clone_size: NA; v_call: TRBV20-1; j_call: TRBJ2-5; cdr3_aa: CSAREASGETQYF; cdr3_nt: TGCAGTGCTAGAGAGGCTAGCGGAGAGACCCAGTACTTC
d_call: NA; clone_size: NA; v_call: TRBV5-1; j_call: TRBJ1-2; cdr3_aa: CASSVDGDYGYTF; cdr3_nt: TGCGCCAGCAGCGTGGACGGAGACTATGGCTACACCTTC
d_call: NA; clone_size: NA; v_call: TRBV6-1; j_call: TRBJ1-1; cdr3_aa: CASSQWDRDTEAFF; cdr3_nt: TGTGCCAGCAGTCAATGGGACCGAGACACTGAAGCTTTCTTT
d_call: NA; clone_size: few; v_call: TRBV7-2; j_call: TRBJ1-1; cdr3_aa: CASSVGLTNTEAFF; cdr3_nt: TGTGCCAGCAGCGTGGGACTGACGAACACTGAAGCTTTCTTT
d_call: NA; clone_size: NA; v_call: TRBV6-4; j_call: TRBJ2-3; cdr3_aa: CASGRADLTDTQYF; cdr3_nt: TGTGCCAGCGGCAGGGCCGACCTCACAGATACGCAGTATTTT
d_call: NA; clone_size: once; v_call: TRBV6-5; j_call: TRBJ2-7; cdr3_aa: CASSYPTRESSYEQYF; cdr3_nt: TGTGCCAGCAGTTACCCAACCCGGGAATCATCCTACGAGCAGTACTTC
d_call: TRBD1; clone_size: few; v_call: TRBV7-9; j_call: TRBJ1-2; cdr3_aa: CASSLAYQKQGEAYGYTF; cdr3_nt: TGTGCCAGCAGCTTAGCGTATCAGAAACAGGGGGAAGCCTATGGCTACACCTTC
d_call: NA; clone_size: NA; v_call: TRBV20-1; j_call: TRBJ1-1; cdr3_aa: CSASNQGSGNTEAFF; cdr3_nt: TGCAGTGCTAGTAACCAGGGGTCAGGAAACACTGAAGCTTTCTTT
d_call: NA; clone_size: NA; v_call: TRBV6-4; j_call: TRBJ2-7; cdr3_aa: CASSDPTLRTYEQYF; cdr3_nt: TGTGCCAGCAGTGACCCTACTCTCCGCACCTACGAGCAGTACTTC
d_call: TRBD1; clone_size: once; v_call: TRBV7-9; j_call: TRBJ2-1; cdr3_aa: CASSIKPKRRDRGMSYNEQFF; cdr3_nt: TGTGCCAGCAGCATTAAACCGAAACGCCGGGACAGGGGGATGTCCTACAATGAGCAGTTCTTC
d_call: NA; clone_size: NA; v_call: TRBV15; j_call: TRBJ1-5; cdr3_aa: CATSNRGYSNQPQHF; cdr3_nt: TGTGCCACCAGCAATCGGGGTTATAGCAATCAGCCCCAGCATTTT
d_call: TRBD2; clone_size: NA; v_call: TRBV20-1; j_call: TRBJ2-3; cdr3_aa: CSDALAGDDTQYF; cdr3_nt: TGCAGTGATGCGCTAGCGGGCGATGATACGCAGTATTTT
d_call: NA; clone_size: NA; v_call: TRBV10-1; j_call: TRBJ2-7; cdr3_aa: CASSDGSSYEQYF; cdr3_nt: TGCGCCAGCAGTGATGGCAGTTCCTACGAGCAGTACTTC
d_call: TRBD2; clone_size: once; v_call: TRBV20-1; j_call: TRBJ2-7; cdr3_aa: CSAQDPSGTYEQYF; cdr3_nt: TGCAGTGCCCAGGACCCTAGCGGGACCTACGAGCAGTACTTC